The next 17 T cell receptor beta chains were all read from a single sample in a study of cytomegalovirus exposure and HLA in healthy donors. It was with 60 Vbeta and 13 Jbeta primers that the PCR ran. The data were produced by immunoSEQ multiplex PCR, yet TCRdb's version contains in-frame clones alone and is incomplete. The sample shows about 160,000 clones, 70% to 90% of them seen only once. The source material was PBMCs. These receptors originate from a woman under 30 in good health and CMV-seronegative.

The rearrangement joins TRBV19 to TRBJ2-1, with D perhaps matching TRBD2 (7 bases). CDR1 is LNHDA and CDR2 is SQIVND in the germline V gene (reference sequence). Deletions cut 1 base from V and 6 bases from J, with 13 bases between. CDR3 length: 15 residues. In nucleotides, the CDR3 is TGTGCCAGTAGTATAGTGGGGGGGCGGGTCAATGAGCAGTTCTTC. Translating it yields CASSIVGGRVNEQFF.

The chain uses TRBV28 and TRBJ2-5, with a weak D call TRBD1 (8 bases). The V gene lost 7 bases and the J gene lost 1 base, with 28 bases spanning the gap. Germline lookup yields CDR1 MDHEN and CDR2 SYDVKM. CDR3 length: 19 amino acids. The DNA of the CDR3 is TGTGCCAGCACCACCTCAGGGGGCGGGGGCGGGAGTCCCCAAGAGACCCAGTACTTC. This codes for CASTTSGGGGGSPQETQYF.

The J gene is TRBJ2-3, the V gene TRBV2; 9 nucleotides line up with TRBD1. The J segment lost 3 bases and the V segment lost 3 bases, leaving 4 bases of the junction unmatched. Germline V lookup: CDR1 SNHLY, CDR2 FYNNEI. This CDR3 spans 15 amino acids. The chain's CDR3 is CASSEGQGGTDTQYF. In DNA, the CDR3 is TGTGCCAGCAGTGAGGGACAGGGAGGGACAGATACGCAGTATTTT.

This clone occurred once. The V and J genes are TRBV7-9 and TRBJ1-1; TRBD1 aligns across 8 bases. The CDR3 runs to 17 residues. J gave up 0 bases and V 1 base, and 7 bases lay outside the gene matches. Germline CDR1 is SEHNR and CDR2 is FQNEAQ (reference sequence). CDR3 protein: CASSLGQGAVMNTEAFF. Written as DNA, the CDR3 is TGTGCCAGCAGCTTAGGGCAGGGGGCGGTGATGAACACTGAAGCTTTCTTT. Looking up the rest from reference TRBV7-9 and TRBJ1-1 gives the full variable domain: DTGVSQNPRHKITKRGQNVTFRCDPISEHNRLYWYRQTLGQGPEFLTYFQNEAQLEKSRLLSDRFSAERPKGSFSTLEIQRTEQGDSAMYLCASSLGQGAVMNTEAFFGQGTRLTVV.

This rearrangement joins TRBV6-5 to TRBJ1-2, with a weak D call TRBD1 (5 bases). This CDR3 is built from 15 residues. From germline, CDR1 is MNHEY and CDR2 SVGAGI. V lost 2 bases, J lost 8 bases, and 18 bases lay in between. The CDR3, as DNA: TGTGCCAGCAGTTACAGTGACAGCCTCCCTGGAGGCTACACCTTC. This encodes CASSYSDSLPGGYTF.

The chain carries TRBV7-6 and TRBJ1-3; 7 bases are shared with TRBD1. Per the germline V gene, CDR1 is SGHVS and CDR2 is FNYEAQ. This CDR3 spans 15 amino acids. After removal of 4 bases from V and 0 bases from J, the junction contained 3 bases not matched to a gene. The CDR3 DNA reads TGTGCCAGCAGCTCCCAGGGGGGCTCTGGAAACACCATATATTTT. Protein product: CASSSQGGSGNTIYF.

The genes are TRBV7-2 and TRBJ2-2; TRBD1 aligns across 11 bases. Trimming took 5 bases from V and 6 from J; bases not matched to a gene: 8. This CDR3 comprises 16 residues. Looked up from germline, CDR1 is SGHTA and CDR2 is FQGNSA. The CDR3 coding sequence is TGTGCCAGCAGCCACCGGACAGGGGGCGCTCCCGGGGAGCTGTTTTTT. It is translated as CASSHRTGGAPGELFF.

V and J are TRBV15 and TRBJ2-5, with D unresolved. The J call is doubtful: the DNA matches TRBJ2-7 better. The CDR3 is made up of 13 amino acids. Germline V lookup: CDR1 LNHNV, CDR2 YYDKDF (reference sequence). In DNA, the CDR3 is TGTGCCACCAGCAGAGATAAAGTGTACGAGCAGTACTTC. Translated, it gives CATSRDKVYEQYF.

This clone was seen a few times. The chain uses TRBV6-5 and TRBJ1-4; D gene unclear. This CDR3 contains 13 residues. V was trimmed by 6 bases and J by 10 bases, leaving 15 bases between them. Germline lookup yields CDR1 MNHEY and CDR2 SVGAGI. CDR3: CASSPISEGKLFF. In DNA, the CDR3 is TGTGCCAGCAGCCCAATCTCCGAGGGAAAACTGTTTTTT.

Here the CDR3 reads CASSRGTTGGNQPQHF. The CDR3 nucleotides are TGCGCCAGCAGCCGAGGGACGACAGGGGGCAATCAGCCCCAGCATTTT. V usage is TRBV4-1 and J usage is TRBJ1-5, with TRBD1 matching over 8 bases. V lost 4 bases, J lost 2 bases, and 7 bases stayed unmatched. Germline assignment: CDR1 MGHRA and CDR2 YSYEKL. CDR3 length: 16 amino acids.

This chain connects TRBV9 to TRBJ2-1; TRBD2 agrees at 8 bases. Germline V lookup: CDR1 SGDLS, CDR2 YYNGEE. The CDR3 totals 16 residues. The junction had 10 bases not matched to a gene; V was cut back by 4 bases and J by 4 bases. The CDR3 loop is CASSNPKAGEYNEQFF. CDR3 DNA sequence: TGTGCCAGCAGCAATCCTAAAGCGGGAGAGTACAATGAGCAGTTCTTC.

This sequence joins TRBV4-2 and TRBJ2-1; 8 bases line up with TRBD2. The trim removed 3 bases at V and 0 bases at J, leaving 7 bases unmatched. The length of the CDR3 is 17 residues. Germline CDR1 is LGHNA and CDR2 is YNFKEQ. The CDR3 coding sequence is TGTGCCAGCAGCCAGAAGCCCGCGGGGGGCTCCTACAATGAGCAGTTCTTC. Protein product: CASSQKPAGGSYNEQFF.

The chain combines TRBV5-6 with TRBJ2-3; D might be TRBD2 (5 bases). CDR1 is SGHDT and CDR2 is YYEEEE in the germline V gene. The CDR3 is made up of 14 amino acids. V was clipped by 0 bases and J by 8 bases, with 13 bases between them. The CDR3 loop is CASSLEVSVSTQYF. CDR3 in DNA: TGTGCCAGCAGCTTGGAGGTTAGCGTAAGTACGCAGTATTTT.

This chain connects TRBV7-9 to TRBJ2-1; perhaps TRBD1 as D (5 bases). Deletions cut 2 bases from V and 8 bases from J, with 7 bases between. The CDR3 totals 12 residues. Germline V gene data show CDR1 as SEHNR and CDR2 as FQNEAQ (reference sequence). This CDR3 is CASSLQGDEQFF. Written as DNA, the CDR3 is TGTGCCAGCAGCTTACAGGGCGATGAGCAGTTCTTC.

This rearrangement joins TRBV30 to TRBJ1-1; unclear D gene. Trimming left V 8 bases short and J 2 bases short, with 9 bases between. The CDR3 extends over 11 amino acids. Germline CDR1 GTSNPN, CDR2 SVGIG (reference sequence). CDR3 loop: CAGTANTEAFF. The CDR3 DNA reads TGTGCCGGCACAGCAAACACTGAAGCTTTCTTT.

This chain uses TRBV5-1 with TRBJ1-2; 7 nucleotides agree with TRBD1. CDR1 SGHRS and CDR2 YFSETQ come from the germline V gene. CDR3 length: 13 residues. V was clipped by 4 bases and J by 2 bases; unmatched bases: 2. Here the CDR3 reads CASSPDRNYGYTF. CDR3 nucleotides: TGCGCCAGCAGCCCGGACAGGAACTATGGCTACACCTTC.

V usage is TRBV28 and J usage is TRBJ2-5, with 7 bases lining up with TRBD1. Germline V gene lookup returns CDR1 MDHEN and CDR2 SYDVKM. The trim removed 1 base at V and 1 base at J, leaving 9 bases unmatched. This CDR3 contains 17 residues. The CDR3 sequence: CASSLYHRGRGQETQYF. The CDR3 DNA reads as TGTGCCAGCAGTTTATATCACAGGGGCCGGGGCCAAGAGACCCAGTACTTC. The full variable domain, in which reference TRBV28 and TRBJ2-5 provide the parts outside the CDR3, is DVKVTQSSRYLVKRTGEKVFLECVQDMDHENMFWYRQDPGLGLRLIYFSYDVKMKEKGDIPEGYSVSREKKERFSLILESASTNQTSMYLCASSLYHRGRGQETQYFGPGTRLLVL.